Described below is a single T cell receptor (beta chain) sequence and its context. The CDR3 totals 18 residues. V lost 1 base and J lost 5; bases outside the gene matches: 13. Germline CDR1 reads MGHRA; CDR2 reads YSYEKL. Primers included in the PCR were 60 Vbeta and 13 Jbeta primers. TCRdb's copy holds only in-frame clones and misses some; the assay was immunoSEQ multiplex PCR. Here the sample spans roughly 140,000 clones, around 76% being singletons. The sample comes from a study of cytomegalovirus exposure and HLA in healthy donors. Despite likely unrecorded immune exposures, the donors were nominally healthy at the time of sampling.

The sequenced sample was PBMCs. The chain recombines TRBV4-1 with TRBJ2-3, with 9 bases matching TRBD1. The sequence derives from a man between 18 and 35 years old in good health and CMV-seronegative. In nucleotides, the CDR3 is TGCGCCAGCAGCCAAGGAGGAGCACAGGGGGCTATGGAAGATACGCAGTATTTT. It translates to CASSQGGAQGAMEDTQYF.